These 26 T cell receptor beta chains originate from one sample sequenced in a study of T cells in Graves' hyperthyroidism and ophthalmopathy. Authors of the study amplified TCR beta CDR3 regions from RNA transcripts. A first-round RT-PCR of the TCR CDR3 used the HTBI primer set. Each CDR3 protein is one row after TCRdb ran MiXCR on the multiplex PCR reads. Of 390,000 or so distinct CDR3 sequences listed, about 15% are singletons. The sample consisted of blood. Receptors were obtained from a man younger than 30 with Graves' ophthalmopathy.

There are many counts of this clonotype. The chain uses TRBV2 and TRBJ2-7; TRBD2 is a possible D gene (6 bases). The CDR3 totals 14 residues. Germline-derived CDR1 and CDR2 are SNHLY and FYNNEI. The ends were cut back, 1 base at V and 6 bases at J, with 13 bases in the middle. Written as DNA, the CDR3 is TGTGCCAGCAGTGAAGAGAGGGCTAGCGTCGAGCAGTACTTC. Its translation is CASSEERASVEQYF.

This clonotype was detected ten times or more. The chain joins TRBV27 to TRBJ2-1, with D perhaps being TRBD1 or TRBD2 (6 bases each). V shed 7 bases and J shed 8 bases, with 15 bases lying between them. The germline CDR1 and CDR2 sequences are MNHEY and SMNVEV (reference sequence). The CDR3 runs to 13 residues. As DNA, the CDR3 is TGTGCCAGCAAACGGGGGACACAGTATGAGCAGTTCTTC. The encoded protein is CASKRGTQYEQFF.

This clonotype was seen many times. V is TRBV15 and J is TRBJ1-1; D ambiguous. This CDR3 comprises 13 residues. Trimming cost V 3 bases and J 1 base, with 6 bases left between them. The germline CDR1 and CDR2 sequences are LNHNV and YYDKDF (reference sequence). CDR3 nucleotide sequence: TGTGCCACCAGCAGTGATTCGAACACTGAAGCTTTCTTT. Its translation is CATSSDSNTEAFF.

This clonotype has a count of ten or more. This chain connects TRBV18 to TRBJ2-1; 7 positions match TRBD1. CDR1 and CDR2 (germline): KGHSH, LQKENI. This CDR3 is built from 16 residues. The trim removed 1 base at V and 7 bases at J, leaving 10 bases unmatched. The CDR3 region has the DNA TGTGCCAGCTCACCACTCGGACAGGTCGTAGGGAATGAGCAGTTCTTC. Its protein product is CASSPLGQVVGNEQFF.

In regard to this clonotype: A much bigger clone sits one base away, suggesting this may be a read error. The chain links TRBV20-1 to TRBJ2-7; D may be TRBD2 (6 bases). V lost 5 bases, J lost 7 bases, and 12 bases lay in between. Germline values: CDR1 DFQATT, CDR2 SNEGSKA (reference sequence). There are 11 residues in the CDR3. The CDR3 loop is CSAGRIGEQYF. The CDR3 DNA reads as TGCAGTGCTGGGAGGATCGGGGAGCAGTACTTC.

This clonotype was detected ten times or more. V is TRBV6-1 and J is TRBJ1-1; TRBD1 matches 8 bases. CDR1 is MNHNS and CDR2 is SASEGT in the germline V gene. The length of the CDR3 is 13 residues. Trimming cost V 7 bases and J 3 bases; bases outside gene matches: 4. CDR3 nucleotides: TGTGCCAGCAAAGTACAGGGGGACACTGAAGCTTTCTTT. This gives the protein CASKVQGDTEAFF.

This clonotype occurred many times. V is TRBV7-6 and J is TRBJ2-1; possible D gene TRBD2, 5 bases. CDR3 length: 12 amino acids. V dropped 5 bases and J dropped 6 bases, with 8 bases sitting between them. Germline V gene lookup returns CDR1 SGHVS and CDR2 FNYEAQ. CDR3 in DNA: TGTGCCAGCAGCGACGGACTCAATGAGCAGTTCTTC. Amino acids: CASSDGLNEQFF.

For this clonotype: Possible read error: a much larger clone is one base away. The rearrangement links TRBV20-1 to TRBJ2-1; 7 bases match TRBD2. The CDR3 totals 15 residues. Germline lookup yields CDR1 DFQATT and CDR2 SNEGSKA (reference sequence). CDR3 loop: CSATRTSVSHNEQFF. The CDR3 nucleotides are TGCAGTGCTACCCGTACTAGCGTCTCCCACAATGAGCAGTTCTTC.

This clonotype has ten or more counts. The J gene is TRBJ2-6, the V gene TRBV12-3 or TRBV12-4; perhaps TRBD2 as D (6 bases). CDR3 length: 18 amino acids. V was clipped by 2 bases and J by 0 bases, with 14 bases between them. The CDR3 protein is CASSLTPGVTSGANVLTF. The CDR3 DNA follows: TGTGCCAGCAGTTTAACCCCGGGGGTGACCTCTGGGGCCAACGTCCTGACTTTC.

Regarding this clonotype: One base away lies a much larger clone, so this may be a sequencing read error. The chain uses TRBV6-2 or TRBV6-3 and TRBJ2-7; weak D call: TRBD2 (5 bases). CDR1 is MNHEY and CDR2 is SVGEGT in the germline V gene. CDR3 length equals 18 residues. The V and J ends lost 2 bases and 2 bases respectively, with 22 bases between them. The CDR3 DNA is TGTGCCAGCAGTTACCCCAGAGGGCTGGAAGCTTACCCCTACGAGCAGTACTTC. This codes for CASSYPRGLEAYPYEQYF.

A few counts support this clonotype. The J gene is TRBJ2-2, the V gene TRBV6-5, with 13 bases aligning to TRBD2. Germline-derived CDR1 and CDR2 are MNHEY and SVGAGI. With V trimmed by 0 bases and J by 6 bases, 19 bases remained unmatched. This CDR3 comprises 22 residues. This CDR3 is CASSYSGGQGVTLAGGPGELFF. The CDR3 DNA reads TGTGCCAGCAGTTACTCGGGGGGACAGGGGGTTACACTAGCGGGAGGGCCCGGGGAGCTGTTTTTT.

J is TRBJ2-7 and V is TRBV7-8; 7 nucleotides agree with TRBD2. CDR3 length: 16 amino acids. Germline V gene lookup returns CDR1 SGHVS and CDR2 FQNEAQ. Trimming cost V 5 bases and J 1 base; bases outside gene matches: 11. CDR3 bases: TGTGCCAGCAGCCCCGGGGGGTTGGGGAGTTCCTACGAGCAGTACTTC. Translation: CASSPGGLGSSYEQYF. The full variable domain, completed using reference TRBV7-8 and TRBJ2-7, is GAGVSQSPRYKVAKRGQDVALRCDPISGHVSLFWYQQALGQGPEFLTYFQNEAQLDKSGLPSDRFFAERPEGSVSTLKIQRTQQEDSAVYLCASSPGGLGSSYEQYFGPGTRLTVT.

This clonotype was seen at least ten times. The chain uses TRBV20-1 and TRBJ2-7; TRBD1 matches 8 bases. The CDR3 is 15 amino acids. Germline V gene sequence: CDR1 DFQATT, CDR2 SNEGSKA (reference sequence). The V segment lost 1 base and the J segment 0 bases; nucleotides outside the gene matches: 5. The CDR3 nucleotides read TGCAGTGCTAGAGCCCCGACAGGGGCCTCCTACGAGCAGTACTTC. It is translated as CSARAPTGASYEQYF.

The chain couples TRBV3-1 to TRBJ2-3, with 10 bases lining up with TRBD2. The CDR3 length is 15 residues. Per the germline V gene, CDR1 is LGHDT and CDR2 is YNNKEL (reference sequence). The V gene end was trimmed by 6 bases and the J gene end by 3 bases; junction bases not matched to a gene: 6. The CDR3 DNA sequence: TGTGCCAGCAGGCTCACTAGCGGGAAGACAGATACGCAGTATTTT. Its translation: CASRLTSGKTDTQYF.

At least ten counts were recorded for this clonotype. This sequence joins TRBV12-3 or TRBV12-4 and TRBJ1-2; D perhaps matches TRBD1 (5 bases). Trimming left V 5 bases short and J 7 bases short, with 14 bases between. The length of the CDR3 is 13 residues. CDR3 DNA: TGTGCCAGCAGTCCCACCGGGGCAGCTGGCTACACCTTC. This codes for CASSPTGAAGYTF.

This clonotype was observed many times. The rearrangement links TRBV28 to TRBJ2-7, with 11 bases identical to TRBD1. With 6 bases clipped from V and 5 bases from J, the junction kept 9 bases outside the gene matches. CDR1 MDHEN and CDR2 SYDVKM come from the germline V gene. CDR3 length equals 15 residues. This CDR3 reads CASSARTGGPHEQYF. CDR3 nucleotides: TGTGCCAGCAGCGCCAGGACAGGGGGCCCTCACGAGCAGTACTTC.

This clonotype has a count of ten or more. This chain links TRBV30 with TRBJ1-5, with D hard to call. Germline lookup yields CDR1 GTSNPN and CDR2 SVGIG (reference sequence). V gave up 2 bases and J gave up 7 bases, with 12 bases separating them. The CDR3 totals 13 residues. CDR3 loop: CAWSKLGGQPQHF. The CDR3, as DNA: TGTGCCTGGAGTAAATTAGGAGGACAGCCCCAGCATTTT.

This clonotype was observed many times. The chain joins TRBV6-1 to TRBJ1-6; weak D call: TRBD1 (6 bases). The CDR3 contains 16 residues. V gave up 2 bases and J gave up 6 bases, with 14 bases separating them. CDR1 and CDR2 (germline): MNHNS, SASEGT. DNA of the CDR3: TGTGCCAGCAGTGAACTCACAGGGAAGGGTAATTCACCCCTCCACTTT. Translating gives CASSELTGKGNSPLHF.

This clonotype was seen a few times. The chain links TRBV12-3 or TRBV12-4 to TRBJ2-4; the match to TRBD1 covers 8 bases. CDR3 size: 16 residues. V shed 1 base, J shed 3 bases, and the junction held 5 bases outside the gene matches. CDR3: CASSLETGVRKNIQYF. In nucleotides, the CDR3 is TGTGCCAGCAGTTTAGAGACAGGGGTTCGCAAAAACATTCAGTACTTC.

V is TRBV4-1 and J is TRBJ1-2, with D unresolved. Germline V gives CDR1 MGHRA, CDR2 YSYEKL. This CDR3 region has 17 residues. Trimming stripped 2 bases from V and 5 bases from J, with 21 bases between. Here the CDR3 reads CASSQPSAPDREYGYTF. CDR3 sequence (DNA): TGCGCCAGCAGCCAACCTAGCGCCCCGGACCGAGAGTATGGCTACACCTTC.

This clonotype was seen many times. J is TRBJ2-5 and V is TRBV7-9; TRBD2 is a possible D gene (6 bases). The V gene lost 3 bases and the J gene lost 1 base, with 15 bases spanning the gap. The CDR3 length is 16 residues. CDR1 and CDR2 from the germline V gene are SEHNR and FQNEAQ (reference sequence). The CDR3 sequence: CASSFNGGTLQETQYF. In DNA form, the CDR3 reads TGTGCCAGCAGCTTCAACGGCGGGACCCTCCAAGAGACCCAGTACTTC.

This clonotype came up a few times. The rearrangement links TRBV5-8 to TRBJ2-1, with TRBD2 identical over 10 bases. Germline CDR1 is SGHTS and CDR2 is YDEGEE. The V gene end was trimmed by 0 bases and the J gene end by 4 bases; junction bases not matched to a gene: 7. This CDR3 comprises 17 residues. For the CDR3, the DNA is TGTGCCAGCAGCTTGGTAGTAGCGGGGGGCTATTACAATGAGCAGTTCTTC. Amino acid sequence: CASSLVVAGGYYNEQFF.

The V and J genes are TRBV6-1 and TRBJ1-4; the match to TRBD1 covers 12 bases. The V segment lost 5 bases and the J segment 8 bases; nucleotides outside the gene matches: 12. The germline V gene has CDR1 MNHNS and CDR2 SASEGT. The CDR3 totals 17 residues. CDR3 amino acids: CASSFRDRGLGREKLFF. The CDR3, as DNA: TGTGCCAGCAGTTTCCGGGACAGGGGGCTAGGACGAGAAAAACTGTTTTTT.

This clonotype has a handful of counts. The rearrangement links TRBV9 to TRBJ2-1; TRBD1 might be the D (8 bases). Germline V gene sequence: CDR1 SGDLS, CDR2 YYNGEE. The CDR3 contains 16 residues. Trimming shortened V by 3 bases and J by 5 bases, and 18 bases separated the two germline ends. This CDR3 is CASSAPQGGANNEQFF. The CDR3, as DNA: TGTGCCAGCAGCGCCCCACAGGGGGGGGCGAACAATGAGCAGTTCTTC. Complete variable domain (other parts from reference TRBV9 and TRBJ2-1): DSGVTQTPKHLITATGQRVTLRCSPRSGDLSVYWYQQSLDQGLQFLIQYYNGEERAKGNILERFSAQQFPDLHSELNLSSLELGDSALYFCASSAPQGGANNEQFFGPGTRLTVL.

The chain uses TRBV3-1 and TRBJ2-1; D may correspond to TRBD1 or TRBD2 (5 bases each). The ends were cut back, 2 bases at V and 6 bases at J, with 17 bases in the middle. Germline CDR1 LGHDT, CDR2 YNNKEL (reference sequence). The CDR3 has 16 amino acids. As DNA, the CDR3 is TGTGCCAGCAGCCAATCCAGGGACCCAGGTATCAATGAGCAGTTCTTC. It codes for CASSQSRDPGINEQFF.

This clonotype was recorded at least ten times. The J gene is TRBJ2-2, the V gene TRBV27, with TRBD1 identical over 8 bases. Germline V gene data show CDR1 as MNHEY and CDR2 as SMNVEV (reference sequence). Germline trimming cut 5 bases from V and 1 base from J; bases unmatched to any gene: 12. The CDR3 loop spans 18 amino acids. CDR3: CASSPGQGWGLNTGELFF. The CDR3 nucleotides are TGTGCCAGCAGTCCCGGACAGGGATGGGGCCTGAACACCGGGGAGCTGTTTTTT.